Reported below is one T cell receptor beta chain. The V end was cut by 8 bases, the J end by 3 bases, with 15 bases between. Germline V gives CDR1 SQVTM, CDR2 ANQGSEA. The CDR3 is 13 amino acids. This sample was included in a study of chronic HIV infection and antiretroviral therapy. Via MiXCR, TCRdb re-called the 5' RACE reads, giving one row per CDR3 protein. The table has some 38,000 distinct CDR3 sequences, 8.2% seen once. The TCR comes from an adult who had HIV and had not received antiretroviral therapy, or was an uninfected healthy control (not recorded which). The chain joins TRBV29-1 to TRBJ2-3; a possible D gene is TRBD1 (5 bases). The sequenced sample was peripheral blood. The CDR3 DNA reads as TGCAGCTTTTATAGGGGTTGTACAGATACGCAGTATTTT. This sequence encodes CSFYRGCTDTQYF.